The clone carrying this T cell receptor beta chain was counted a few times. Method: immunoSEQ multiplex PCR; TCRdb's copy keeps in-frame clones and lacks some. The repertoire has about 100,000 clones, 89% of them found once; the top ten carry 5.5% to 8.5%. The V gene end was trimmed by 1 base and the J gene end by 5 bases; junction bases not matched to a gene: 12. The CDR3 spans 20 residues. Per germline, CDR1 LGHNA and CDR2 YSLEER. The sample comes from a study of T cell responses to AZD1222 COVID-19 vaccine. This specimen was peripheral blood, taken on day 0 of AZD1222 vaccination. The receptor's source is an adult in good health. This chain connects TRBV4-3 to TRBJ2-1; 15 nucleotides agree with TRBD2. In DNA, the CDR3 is TGCGCCAGCAGCCAAGTTTATGGACAGAGGACTAGCGGGAGGGACAATGAGCAGTTCTTC. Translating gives CASSQVYGQRTSGRDNEQFF.